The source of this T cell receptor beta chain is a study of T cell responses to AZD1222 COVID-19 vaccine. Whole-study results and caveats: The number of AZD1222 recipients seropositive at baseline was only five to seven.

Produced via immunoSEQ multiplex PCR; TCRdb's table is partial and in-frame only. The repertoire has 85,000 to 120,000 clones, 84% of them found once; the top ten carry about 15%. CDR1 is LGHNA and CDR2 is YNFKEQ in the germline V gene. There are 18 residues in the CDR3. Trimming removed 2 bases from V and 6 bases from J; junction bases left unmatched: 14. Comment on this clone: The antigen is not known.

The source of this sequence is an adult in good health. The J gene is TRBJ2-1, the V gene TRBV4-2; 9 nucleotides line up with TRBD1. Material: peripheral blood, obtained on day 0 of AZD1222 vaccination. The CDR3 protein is CASSQPQSGTGSVNEQFF. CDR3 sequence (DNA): TGTGCCAGCAGCCAACCACAGTCCGGGACAGGGTCCGTCAATGAGCAGTTCTTC.